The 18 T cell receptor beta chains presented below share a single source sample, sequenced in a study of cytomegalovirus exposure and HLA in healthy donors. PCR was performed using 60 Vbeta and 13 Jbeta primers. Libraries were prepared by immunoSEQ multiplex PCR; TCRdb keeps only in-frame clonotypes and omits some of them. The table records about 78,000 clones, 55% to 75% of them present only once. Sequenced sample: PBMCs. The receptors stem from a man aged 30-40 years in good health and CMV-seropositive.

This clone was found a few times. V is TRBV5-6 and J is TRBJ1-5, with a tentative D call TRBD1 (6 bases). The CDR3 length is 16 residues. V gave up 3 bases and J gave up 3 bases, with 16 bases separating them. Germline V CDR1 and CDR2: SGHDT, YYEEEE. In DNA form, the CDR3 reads TGTGCCAGCAGCTCAGGGGACATTTGGTCCAATCAGCCCCAGCATTTT. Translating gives CASSSGDIWSNQPQHF. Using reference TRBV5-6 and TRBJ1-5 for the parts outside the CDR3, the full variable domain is DAGVTQSPTHLIKTRGQQVTLRCSPKSGHDTVSWYQQALGQGPQFIFQYYEEEERQRGNFPDRFSGHQFPNYSSELNVNALLLGDSALYLCASSSGDIWSNQPQHFGDGTRLSIL.

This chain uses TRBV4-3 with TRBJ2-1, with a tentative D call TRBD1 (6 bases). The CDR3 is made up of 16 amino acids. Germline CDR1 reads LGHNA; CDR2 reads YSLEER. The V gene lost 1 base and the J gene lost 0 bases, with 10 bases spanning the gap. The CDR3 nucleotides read TGCGCCAGCAGCCAAGTGTTGGACAGCTCCTACAATGAGCAGTTCTTC. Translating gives CASSQVLDSSYNEQFF.

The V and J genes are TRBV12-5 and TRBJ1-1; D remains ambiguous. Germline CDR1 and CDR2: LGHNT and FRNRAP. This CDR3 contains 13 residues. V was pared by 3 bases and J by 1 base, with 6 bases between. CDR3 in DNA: TGTGCTAGTGGTTTCCAGCGGAACACTGAAGCTTTCTTT. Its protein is CASGFQRNTEAFF.

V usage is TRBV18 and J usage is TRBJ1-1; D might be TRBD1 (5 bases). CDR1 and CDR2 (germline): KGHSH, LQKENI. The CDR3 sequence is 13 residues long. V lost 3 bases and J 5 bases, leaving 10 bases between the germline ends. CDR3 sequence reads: CASSPSGVTEAFF. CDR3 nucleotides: TGTGCCAGCTCACCGTCGGGGGTGACTGAAGCTTTCTTT.

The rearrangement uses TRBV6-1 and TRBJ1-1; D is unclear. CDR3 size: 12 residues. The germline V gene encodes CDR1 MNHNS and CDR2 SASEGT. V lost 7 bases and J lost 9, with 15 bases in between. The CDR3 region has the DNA TGTGCCAGCACCCCCGGGTCCTCAAAAGCTTTCTTT. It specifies CASTPGSSKAFF.

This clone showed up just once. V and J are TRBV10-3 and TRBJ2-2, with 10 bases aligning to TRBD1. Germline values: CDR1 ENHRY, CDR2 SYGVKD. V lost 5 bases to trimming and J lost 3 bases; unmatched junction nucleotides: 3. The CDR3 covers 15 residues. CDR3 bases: TGTGCCATCAGTAGGGACAGGGGCTACACCGGGGAGCTGTTTTTT. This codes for CAISRDRGYTGELFF.

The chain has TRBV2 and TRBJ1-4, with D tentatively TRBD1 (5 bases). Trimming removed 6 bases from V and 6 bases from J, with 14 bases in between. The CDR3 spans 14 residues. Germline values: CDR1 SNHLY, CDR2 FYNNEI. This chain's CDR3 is CASRRQTWDEKLFF. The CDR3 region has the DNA TGTGCCAGCAGGAGACAGACTTGGGATGAAAAACTGTTTTTT.

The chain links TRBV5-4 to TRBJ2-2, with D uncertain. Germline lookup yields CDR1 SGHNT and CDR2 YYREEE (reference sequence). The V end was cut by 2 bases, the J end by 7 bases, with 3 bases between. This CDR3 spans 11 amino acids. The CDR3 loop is CASSFGGELFF. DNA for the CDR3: TGTGCCAGCAGCTTCGGCGGGGAGCTGTTTTTT.

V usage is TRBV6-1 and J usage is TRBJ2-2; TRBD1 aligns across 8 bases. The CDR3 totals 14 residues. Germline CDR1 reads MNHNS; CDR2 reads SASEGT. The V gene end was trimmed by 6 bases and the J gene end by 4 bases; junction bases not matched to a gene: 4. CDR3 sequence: CASRDRAATGELFF. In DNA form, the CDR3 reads TGTGCCAGCAGGGACAGGGCTGCCACCGGGGAGCTGTTTTTT.

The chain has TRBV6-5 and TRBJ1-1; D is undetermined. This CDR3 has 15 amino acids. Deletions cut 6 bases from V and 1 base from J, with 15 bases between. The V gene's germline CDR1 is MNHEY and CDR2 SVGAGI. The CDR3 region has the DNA TGTGCCAGCAGGAACCCCCGGCGGGGGAACACTGAAGCTTTCTTT. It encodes CASRNPRRGNTEAFF.

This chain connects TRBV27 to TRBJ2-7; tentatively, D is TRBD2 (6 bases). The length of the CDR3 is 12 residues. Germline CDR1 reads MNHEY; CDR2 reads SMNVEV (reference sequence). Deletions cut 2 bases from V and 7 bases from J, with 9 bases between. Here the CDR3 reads CASSLLGGEQYF. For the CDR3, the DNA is TGTGCCAGCAGTTTACTCGGGGGTGAGCAGTACTTC.

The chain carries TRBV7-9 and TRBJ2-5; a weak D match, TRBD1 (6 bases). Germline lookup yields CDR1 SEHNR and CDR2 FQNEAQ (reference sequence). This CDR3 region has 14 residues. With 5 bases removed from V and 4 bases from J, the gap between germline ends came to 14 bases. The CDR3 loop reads CASSQQGLRETQYF. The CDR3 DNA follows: TGTGCCAGCAGCCAACAGGGTCTGAGAGAGACCCAGTACTTC. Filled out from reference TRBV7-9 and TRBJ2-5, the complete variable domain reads DTGVSQNPRHKITKRGQNVTFRCDPISEHNRLYWYRQTLGQGPEFLTYFQNEAQLEKSRLLSDRFSAERPKGSFSTLEIQRTEQGDSAMYLCASSQQGLRETQYFGPGTRLLVL.

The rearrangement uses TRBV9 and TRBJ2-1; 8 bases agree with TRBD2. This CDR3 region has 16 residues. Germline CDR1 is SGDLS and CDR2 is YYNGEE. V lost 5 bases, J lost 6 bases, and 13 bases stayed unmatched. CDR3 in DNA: TGTGCCAGCAGTCGTCTTGGCGGGAGGTCCCCCAATGAGCAGTTCTTC. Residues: CASSRLGGRSPNEQFF.

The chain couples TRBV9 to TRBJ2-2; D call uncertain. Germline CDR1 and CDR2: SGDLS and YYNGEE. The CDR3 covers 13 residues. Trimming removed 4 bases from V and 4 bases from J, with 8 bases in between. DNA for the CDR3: TGTGCCAGCAGCACCCGGTTCACCGGGGAGCTGTTTTTT. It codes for CASSTRFTGELFF.

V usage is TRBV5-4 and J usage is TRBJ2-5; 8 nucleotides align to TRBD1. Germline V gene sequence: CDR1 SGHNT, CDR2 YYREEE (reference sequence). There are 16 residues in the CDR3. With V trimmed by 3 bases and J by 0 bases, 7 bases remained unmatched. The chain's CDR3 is CASSSIDRGHQETQYF. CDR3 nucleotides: TGTGCCAGCAGCTCGATAGACAGGGGCCACCAAGAGACCCAGTACTTC.

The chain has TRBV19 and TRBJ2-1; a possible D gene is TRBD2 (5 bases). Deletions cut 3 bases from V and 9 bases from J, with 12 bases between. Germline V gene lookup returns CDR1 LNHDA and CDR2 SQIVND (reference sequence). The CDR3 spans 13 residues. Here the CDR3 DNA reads TGTGCCAGTAGTATCAATGAGGGTGGTGAGCAGTTCTTC. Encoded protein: CASSINEGGEQFF.

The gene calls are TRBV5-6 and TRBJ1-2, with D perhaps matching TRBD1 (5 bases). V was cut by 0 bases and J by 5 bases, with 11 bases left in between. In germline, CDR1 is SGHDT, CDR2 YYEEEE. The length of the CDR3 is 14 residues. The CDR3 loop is CASSLESGGYGYTF. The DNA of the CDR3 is TGTGCCAGCAGCTTGGAATCGGGGGGTTATGGCTACACCTTC.

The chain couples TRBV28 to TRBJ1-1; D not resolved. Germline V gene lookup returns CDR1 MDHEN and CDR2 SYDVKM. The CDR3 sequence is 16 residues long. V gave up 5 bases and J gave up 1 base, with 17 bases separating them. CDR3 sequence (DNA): TGTGCCAGCAGTCTCCTTTCCAACACGCAGAACACTGAAGCTTTCTTT. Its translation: CASSLLSNTQNTEAFF. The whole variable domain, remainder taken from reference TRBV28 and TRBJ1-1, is DVKVTQSSRYLVKRTGEKVFLECVQDMDHENMFWYRQDPGLGLRLIYFSYDVKMKEKGDIPEGYSVSREKKERFSLILESASTNQTSMYLCASSLLSNTQNTEAFFGQGTRLTVV.